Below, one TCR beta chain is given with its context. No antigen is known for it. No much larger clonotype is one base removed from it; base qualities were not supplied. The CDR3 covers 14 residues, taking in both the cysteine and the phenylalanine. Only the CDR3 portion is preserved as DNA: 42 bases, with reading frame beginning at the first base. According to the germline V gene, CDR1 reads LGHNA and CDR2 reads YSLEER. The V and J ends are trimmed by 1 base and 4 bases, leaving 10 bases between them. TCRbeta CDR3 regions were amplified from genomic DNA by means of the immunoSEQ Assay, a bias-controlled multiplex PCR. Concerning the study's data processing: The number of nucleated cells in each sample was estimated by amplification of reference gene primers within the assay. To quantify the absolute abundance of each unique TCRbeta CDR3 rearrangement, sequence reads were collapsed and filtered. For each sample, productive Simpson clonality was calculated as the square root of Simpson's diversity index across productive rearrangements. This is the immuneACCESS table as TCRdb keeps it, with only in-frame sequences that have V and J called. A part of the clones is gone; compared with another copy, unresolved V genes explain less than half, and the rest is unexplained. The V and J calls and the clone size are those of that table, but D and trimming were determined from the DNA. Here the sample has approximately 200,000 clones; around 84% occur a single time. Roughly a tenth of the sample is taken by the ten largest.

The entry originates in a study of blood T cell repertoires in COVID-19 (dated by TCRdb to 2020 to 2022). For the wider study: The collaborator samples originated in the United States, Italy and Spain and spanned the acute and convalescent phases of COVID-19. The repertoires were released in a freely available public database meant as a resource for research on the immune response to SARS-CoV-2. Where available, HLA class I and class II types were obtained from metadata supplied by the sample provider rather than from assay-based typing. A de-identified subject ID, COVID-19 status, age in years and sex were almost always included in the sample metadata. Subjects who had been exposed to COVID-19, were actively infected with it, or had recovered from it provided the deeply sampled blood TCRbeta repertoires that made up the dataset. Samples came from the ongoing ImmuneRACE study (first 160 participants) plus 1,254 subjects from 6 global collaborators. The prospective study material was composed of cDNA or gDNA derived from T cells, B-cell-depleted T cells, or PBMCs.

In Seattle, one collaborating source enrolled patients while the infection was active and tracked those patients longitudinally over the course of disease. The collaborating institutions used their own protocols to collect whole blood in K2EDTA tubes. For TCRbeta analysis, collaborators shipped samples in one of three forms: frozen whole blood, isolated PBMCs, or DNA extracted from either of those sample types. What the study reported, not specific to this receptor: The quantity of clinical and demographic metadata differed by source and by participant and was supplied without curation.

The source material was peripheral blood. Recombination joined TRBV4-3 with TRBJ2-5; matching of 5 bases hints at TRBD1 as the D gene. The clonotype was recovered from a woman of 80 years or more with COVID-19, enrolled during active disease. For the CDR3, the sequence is CASSQVGVLETQYF. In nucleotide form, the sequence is TGCGCCAGCAGCCAAGTAGGGGTATTAGAGACCCAGTACTTC.